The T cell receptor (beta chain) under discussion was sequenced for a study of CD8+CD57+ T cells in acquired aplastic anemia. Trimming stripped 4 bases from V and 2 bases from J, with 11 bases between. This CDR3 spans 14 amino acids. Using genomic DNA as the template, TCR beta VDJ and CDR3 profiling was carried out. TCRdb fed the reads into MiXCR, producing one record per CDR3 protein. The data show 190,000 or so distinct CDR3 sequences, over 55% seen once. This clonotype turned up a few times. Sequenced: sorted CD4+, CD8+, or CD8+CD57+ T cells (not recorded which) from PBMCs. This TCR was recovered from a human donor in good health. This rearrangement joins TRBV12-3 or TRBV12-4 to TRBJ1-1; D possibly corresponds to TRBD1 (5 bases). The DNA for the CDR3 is TGTGCCAGCAGTTGGGGGGACGGTAACACTGAAGCTTTCTTT. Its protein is CASSWGDGNTEAFF.